This T cell receptor (beta chain) stems from a study of shared clonotypes between healthy human individuals. Study-level points and caveats: Four donors shared approximately 5% of their naive CD4 clonotypes.

Original analysis: Filtering differed because ImmunoSEQ produced junction-only sequences that carried no quality scores. The assay was immunoSEQ multiplex PCR, and TCRdb's table has in-frame clones only and misses some. The V and J calls and clone size were taken over from that table, and D and trimming were inferred from the DNA. The sample has under 1 million clones; approximately 97% are singletons. With regard to this clone: Its specificity is unknown.

Naive CD8 cells, CD45RO-negative and positively selected for CCR7, excluded terminally differentiated effector memory CD45RA+ cells. The study drew all its donors from Caucasian adults living in Nashville, Tennessee. Germline CDR1 MNHEY, CDR2 SMNVEV (reference sequence). This CDR3 contains 15 residues. Trimming stripped 7 bases from V and 3 bases from J, with 17 bases between. The V and J genes are TRBV27 and TRBJ2-3; D gene ambiguous. Sequencing input: naive CD8+ T cells sorted from blood. This TCR was recovered from a man aged 30-40 years in good health. The CDR3, as DNA: TGTGCCAGCACCAACCTGCCTCTATATACAGATACGCAGTATTTT. Protein product: CASTNLPLYTDTQYF.